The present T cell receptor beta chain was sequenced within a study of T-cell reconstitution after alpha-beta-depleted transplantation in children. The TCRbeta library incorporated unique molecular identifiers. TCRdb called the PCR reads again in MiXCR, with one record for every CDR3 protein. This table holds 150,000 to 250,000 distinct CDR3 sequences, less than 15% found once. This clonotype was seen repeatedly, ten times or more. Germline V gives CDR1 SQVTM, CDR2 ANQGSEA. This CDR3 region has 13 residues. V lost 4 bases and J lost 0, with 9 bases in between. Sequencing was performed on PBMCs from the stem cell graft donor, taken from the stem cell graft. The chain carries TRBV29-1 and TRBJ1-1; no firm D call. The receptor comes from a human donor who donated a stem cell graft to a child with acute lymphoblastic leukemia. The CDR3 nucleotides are TGCAGCGTTGCTGAACGCCTGAACACTGAAGCTTTCTTT. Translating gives CSVAERLNTEAFF.